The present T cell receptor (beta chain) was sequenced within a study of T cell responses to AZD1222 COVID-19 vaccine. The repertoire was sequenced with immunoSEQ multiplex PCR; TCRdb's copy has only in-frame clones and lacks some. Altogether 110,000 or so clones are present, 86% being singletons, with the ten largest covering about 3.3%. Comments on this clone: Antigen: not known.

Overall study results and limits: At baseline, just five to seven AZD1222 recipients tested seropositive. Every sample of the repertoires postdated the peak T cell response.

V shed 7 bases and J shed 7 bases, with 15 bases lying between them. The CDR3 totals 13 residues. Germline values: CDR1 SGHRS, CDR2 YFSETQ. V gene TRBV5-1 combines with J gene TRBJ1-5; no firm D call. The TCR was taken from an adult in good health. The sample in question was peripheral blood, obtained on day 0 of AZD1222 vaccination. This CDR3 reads CASSETASQPQHF. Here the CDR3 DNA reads TGCGCCAGCTCCGAGACGGCAAGCCAGCCCCAGCATTTT.